A single sample is the source of the 9 T cell receptor beta chains below, sequenced in a study of blood T cells in healthy people across ages. It was with a sample-barcoded 5' primer and a J-beta primer mix that a second PCR of roughly 6 to 12 cycles was run. TCRdb processed the 5' RACE reads anew with MiXCR; each CDR3 protein has one entry. The sample has about 650,000 distinct CDR3 sequences, about 32% seen once. The source material was blood. These receptors were obtained from a woman older than 75 in good health.

The chain combines TRBV5-4 with TRBJ2-5, with 8 bases fitting TRBD1. CDR1 and CDR2 (germline): SGHNT, YYREEE (reference sequence). The CDR3 length is 13 residues. V was pared by 4 bases and J by 11 bases, with 10 bases of the junction left unmatched. The CDR3 bases are TGTGCCAGCAGCGAGGACAGGGCGTTAGGACAGTACTTC. It codes for CASSEDRALGQYF.

The chain has TRBV7-9 and TRBJ1-2, with D possibly matching TRBD1 (5 bases). The germline V gene has CDR1 SEHNR and CDR2 FQNEAQ (reference sequence). The CDR3 has 13 amino acids. Trimming removed 5 bases from V and 6 bases from J, with 13 bases in between. CDR3 sequence reads: CASSPGTNHGYTF. CDR3 nucleotides: TGTGCCAGCAGCCCGGGGACCAACCATGGCTACACCTTC.

This chain joins TRBV12-3 or TRBV12-4 and TRBJ2-5; D not certain. Gene TRBJ2-7 matches the end of the DNA better, so the J call may be wrong. The CDR3 is 15 residues long. CDR3 nucleotides: TGTGCCAGCAGTTTAGATGGAAGCCCAACCTACGAGCAGTACTTC. Translated: CASSLDGSPTYEQYF.

About this clonotype itself: A much larger clone differs by one base, so this may be a read error. As the CDR3 is not closed by the conserved phenylalanine or tryptophan, this likely results from a read error. V is TRBV6-6 and J is TRBJ1-5, with D unclear. The CDR3 is 15 amino acids. V was clipped by 0 bases and J by 1 base, with 7 bases between them. CDR1 is MNHNY, CDR2 SVGAGI, per germline (reference sequence). CDR3 bases: TGTGCCAGCAGTTACTCTTCCCGGAGCAATCAGCCCCAGCATTGT. Translated, it gives CASSYSSRSNQPQHC.

The J gene is TRBJ1-2, the V gene TRBV7-2; 7 bases match TRBD1. This CDR3 spans 13 amino acids. Losses at the gene ends were 10 bases for V and 6 bases for J; bases not matched to a gene: 11. Per the germline V gene, CDR1 is SGHTA and CDR2 is FQGNSA. Here the CDR3 reads CANTHTGVHGYTF. In nucleotides, the CDR3 is TGTGCCAACACCCATACAGGGGTTCATGGCTACACCTTC. Supplemented by reference TRBV7-2 and TRBJ1-2, the full variable domain reads GAGVSQSPSNKVTEKGKDVELRCDPISGHTALYWYRQSLGQGLEFLIYFQGNSAPDKSGLPSDRFSAERTGGSVSTLTIQRTQQEDSAVYLCANTHTGVHGYTFGSGTRLTVV.

The chain links TRBV6-5 to TRBJ1-4; TRBD1 aligns across 8 bases. The CDR3 is made up of 15 amino acids. The germline V gene encodes CDR1 MNHEY and CDR2 SVGAGI. V trimming: 5 bases; J trimming: 6 bases; junction bases outside the gene matches: 8. CDR3 nucleotide sequence: TGTGCCAGCAGTCTCGACAGGGGAAGTGATGAAAAACTGTTTTTT. It encodes CASSLDRGSDEKLFF.

V and J are TRBV4-1 and TRBJ2-5; no reliable D call. The V end lost 2 bases, the J end lost 2 bases, and 6 bases lay between the germline ends. Germline CDR1 and CDR2: MGHRA and YSYEKL. This CDR3 spans 13 amino acids. Here the CDR3 DNA reads TGCGCCAGCAGCCAATGGACGCAAGAGACCCAGTACTTC. It encodes CASSQWTQETQYF.

The rearrangement joins TRBV7-8 to TRBJ1-1; D unresolved. The V end lost 0 bases, the J end lost 4 bases, and 18 bases lay between the germline ends. Germline V gene data show CDR1 as SGHVS and CDR2 as FQNEAQ. The CDR3 length is 17 residues. CDR3: CASSLASGAAISTEAFF. The CDR3 DNA reads TGTGCCAGCAGCTTAGCTAGTGGAGCAGCAATAAGCACTGAAGCTTTCTTT.

Here the CDR3 reads CSASKIYEQYF. The DNA of the CDR3 is TGCAGTGCTAGTAAGATCTACGAGCAGTACTTC. The chain combines TRBV20-1 with TRBJ2-5; D not certain. The assigned J gene may be wrong: the sequence end matches TRBJ2-7 better. The CDR3 covers 11 residues. CDR1 and CDR2 from the germline V gene are DFQATT and SNEGSKA (reference sequence).